The 27 T cell receptor beta chains in this list originate from one sample, sequenced in a study of a mutant IDH1 vaccine in newly diagnosed glioma. Method: immunoSEQ multiplex PCR; TCRdb's copy keeps in-frame clones and lacks some. The profile shows over 15,000 clones, over 95% of them singletons. Time point here: baseline, week 1 (first vaccination visit). As to treatment: pre-vaccination baseline after standard-of-care therapy. The sample was peripheral blood mononuclear cells (PBMCs), taken from a glioma patient treated with radiotherapy, temozolomide or both. The receptors come from a young woman with glioma. Some clones in this sample may be carry-over from other donors' samples.

A single count supports this clone. The chain combines TRBV6-5 with TRBJ1-1; TRBD1 matches 9 bases. The ends lost 6 bases at V and 5 bases at J; junction bases unmatched: 10. Germline CDR1 and CDR2: MNHEY and SVGAGI. This CDR3 spans 15 amino acids. The CDR3 DNA reads as TGTGCCAGCAGGACCCCACAGGGGGCATGGACTGAAGCTTTCTTT. The encoded protein is CASRTPQGAWTEAFF.

Here the CDR3 DNA reads TGTGCCAGCAGTTTAGGGGGAACTGGAAACACCATATATTTT. Amino acids: CASSLGGTGNTIYF. The rearrangement uses TRBV28 and TRBJ1-3; possibly TRBD1 for D (5 bases). Germline values: CDR1 MDHEN, CDR2 SYDVKM. V was trimmed by 2 bases and J by 2 bases, leaving 7 bases between them. This CDR3 has 14 residues. Drawing the rest from reference TRBV28 and TRBJ1-3, the complete variable domain is DVKVTQSSRYLVKRTGEKVFLECVQDMDHENMFWYRQDPGLGLRLIYFSYDVKMKEKGDIPEGYSVSREKKERFSLILESASTNQTSMYLCASSLGGTGNTIYFGEGSWLTVV.

This chain uses TRBV16 with TRBJ1-4; D may be TRBD1 (5 bases). The CDR3 has 15 residues. Between the trimmed V and J ends, which lost 1 base and 7 bases, there was a span of 13 bases. Germline CDR1 and CDR2: KGHSY and FQNENV. The CDR3 nucleotides read TGTGCCAGCAGCCAATATGGCCAGGGCGGTGAAAAACTGTTTTTT. As protein: CASSQYGQGGEKLFF.

The J gene is TRBJ1-4, the V gene TRBV29-1; D unresolved. The germline gives CDR1 SQVTM, CDR2 ANQGSEA. Trimming removed 4 bases at V and 0 bases at J, with 9 bases between. The CDR3 spans 14 residues. The CDR3 nucleotides are TGCAGCGTTGTAGGAGGCGCAACTAATGAAAAACTGTTTTTT. Translated: CSVVGGATNEKLFF.

This chain connects TRBV5-1 to TRBJ1-2, with D unclear. Deletions cut 0 bases from V and 2 bases from J, with 20 bases between. The CDR3 runs to 18 residues. Germline V gene sequence: CDR1 SGHRS, CDR2 YFSETQ. The CDR3 sequence: CASSLERPLYGRNYGYTF. The CDR3 nucleotides read TGCGCCAGCAGCTTGGAGAGGCCCCTATACGGCCGAAACTATGGCTACACCTTC. Using reference TRBV5-1 and TRBJ1-2 for the parts outside the CDR3, the full variable domain is KAGVTQTPRYLIKTRGQQVTLSCSPISGHRSVSWYQQTPGQGLQFLFEYFSETQRNKGNFPGRFSGRQFSNSRSEMNVSTLELGDSALYLCASSLERPLYGRNYGYTFGSGTRLTVV.

The genes are TRBV6-5 and TRBJ1-5, with D possibly being TRBD1 (6 bases). V was clipped by 6 bases and J by 4 bases, with 13 bases between them. The CDR3 is made up of 14 amino acids. CDR1 is MNHEY and CDR2 is SVGAGI in the germline V gene. CDR3 loop: CASRPGQPNQPQHF. Here the CDR3 DNA reads TGTGCCAGCAGACCAGGACAGCCAAATCAGCCCCAGCATTTT.

The rearrangement joins TRBV19 to TRBJ1-2; tentative D call: TRBD1 (5 bases). Trimming shortened V by 4 bases and J by 4 bases, and 22 bases separated the two germline ends. The germline gives CDR1 LNHDA, CDR2 SQIVND (reference sequence). This CDR3 has 17 amino acids. The CDR3 coding sequence is TGTGCCAGTAGTACTGGCACGGGGTACGGGACGGGCTATGGCTACACCTTC. It encodes CASSTGTGYGTGYGYTF.

This chain uses TRBV7-9 with TRBJ2-7; D possibly corresponds to TRBD2 (5 bases). Germline V gene data show CDR1 as SEHNR and CDR2 as FQNEAQ (reference sequence). V gave up 1 base and J gave up 2 bases, with 15 bases separating them. The CDR3 has 16 residues. Here the CDR3 DNA reads TGTGCCAGCAGCTTAGTCCCCCAGCGGAGGCCCTACGAGCAGTACTTC. Encoded protein: CASSLVPQRRPYEQYF.

The chain combines TRBV27 with TRBJ2-5; D remains unclear. CDR1 and CDR2 from the germline V gene are MNHEY and SMNVEV (reference sequence). The CDR3 extends over 12 amino acids. Trimming took 3 bases from V and 5 from J, leaving 7 bases between them. The CDR3 nucleotides read TGTGCCAGCAGTTTCATCGGGGAGACCCAGTACTTC. As protein: CASSFIGETQYF.

J is TRBJ1-3 and V is TRBV25-1, with D tentatively TRBD1 (6 bases). There are 13 residues in the CDR3. CDR1 and CDR2 from the germline V gene are MGHDK and SYGVNS. V was pared by 3 bases and J by 10 bases, with 13 bases between. The CDR3 region is CASSEGDRTTIYF. The CDR3 DNA is TGTGCCAGCAGTGAGGGCGACAGGACAACCATATATTTT. Supplemented by reference TRBV25-1 and TRBJ1-3, the full variable domain reads EADIYQTPRYLVIGTGKKITLECSQTMGHDKMYWYQQDPGMELHLIHYSYGVNSTEKGDLSSESTVSRIRTEHFPLTLESARPSHTSQYLCASSEGDRTTIYFGEGSWLTVV.

The V and J genes are TRBV2 and TRBJ1-2, with a possible D match to TRBD1 (5 bases). Germline V gene lookup returns CDR1 SNHLY and CDR2 FYNNEI. V was clipped by 6 bases and J by 4 bases, with 21 bases between them. The CDR3 extends over 16 amino acids. Here the CDR3 reads CASRDRDGRFFYGYTF. The DNA of the CDR3 is TGTGCCAGCAGGGACCGGGACGGTCGCTTTTTCTATGGCTACACCTTC.

V is TRBV11-3 and J is TRBJ2-3, with D possibly TRBD1 on 5 matching bases. This CDR3 comprises 13 residues. Germline V gene data show CDR1 as SGHNT and CDR2 as YENEEA. Between the trimmed V and J ends, which lost 1 base and 11 bases, there was a span of 13 bases. CDR3 in DNA: TGTGCCAGCAGCTTAGGTGTTTCAGGACAGCAGTATTTT. Its translation: CASSLGVSGQQYF. The whole variable domain, remainder taken from reference TRBV11-3 and TRBJ2-3, is EAGVVQSPRYKIIEKKQPVAFWCNPISGHNTLYWYLQNLGQGPELLIRYENEEAVDDSQLPKDRFSAERLKGVDSTLKIQPAELGDSAVYLCASSLGVSGQQYFGPGTRLTVL.

The chain recombines TRBV6-6 with TRBJ2-3; the match to TRBD1 covers 10 bases. Per the germline V gene, CDR1 is MNHNY and CDR2 is SVGAGI (reference sequence). The V gene end was trimmed by 6 bases and the J gene end by 8 bases; junction bases not matched to a gene: 8. This CDR3 spans 14 amino acids. CDR3 amino acids: CASSLGTGEGTQYF. CDR3 sequence (DNA): TGTGCCAGCAGCCTGGGGACAGGGGAGGGTACGCAGTATTTT.

The V and J genes are TRBV13 and TRBJ2-1, with D tentatively TRBD2 (6 bases). Trimming left V 5 bases short and J 9 bases short, with 23 bases between. Germline V gene data show CDR1 as PRHDT and CDR2 as FYEKMQ (reference sequence). The CDR3 contains 16 residues. CDR3 in amino acids: CASSPSFGGEWGEQFF. The CDR3 nucleotides read TGTGCCAGCAGCCCCTCGTTCGGCGGGGAATGGGGTGAGCAGTTCTTC.

V and J are TRBV7-9 and TRBJ1-1; TRBD1 is a possible D gene (5 bases). With 1 base removed from V and 1 base from J, the gap between germline ends came to 10 bases. This CDR3 contains 15 residues. CDR1 and CDR2 from the germline V gene are SEHNR and FQNEAQ (reference sequence). For the CDR3, the DNA is TGTGCCAGCAGCTTAGGTTTAGGGACGAACACTGAAGCTTTCTTT. This encodes CASSLGLGTNTEAFF.

The gene calls are TRBV27 and TRBJ1-5; D is perhaps TRBD1 (5 bases). The germline V gene encodes CDR1 MNHEY and CDR2 SMNVEV (reference sequence). V lost 6 bases to trimming and J lost 4 bases, with 13 bases between them. The CDR3 extends over 14 amino acids. The CDR3 DNA reads as TGTGCCAGCAGCCAGTCGACAGCAAATCAGCCCCAGCATTTT. It translates to CASSQSTANQPQHF.

The chain couples TRBV29-1 to TRBJ1-2; a weak D match, TRBD1 (5 bases). CDR3 length: 12 amino acids. The germline V gene encodes CDR1 SQVTM and CDR2 ANQGSEA. Between the trimmed V and J ends, which lost 7 bases and 8 bases, there was a span of 17 bases. CDR3 DNA: TGCAGCGCAAAGAGAACAGGTGGGGGCTACACCTTC. Residues: CSAKRTGGGYTF.

J is TRBJ2-5 and V is TRBV5-4; D not resolved. Germline V gene sequence: CDR1 SGHNT, CDR2 YYREEE (reference sequence). Trimming removed 4 bases at V and 5 bases at J, with 18 bases between. The CDR3 is 15 amino acids. The DNA for the CDR3 is TGTGCCAGCAGCCCGAGCAGTCCAAGCTTCGAGACCCAGTACTTC. Amino acid sequence: CASSPSSPSFETQYF.

This clone has a single count. The V gene is TRBV7-2, the J gene TRBJ2-3; D not certain. CDR3 length: 13 residues. Germline V CDR1 and CDR2: SGHTA, FQGNSA. Trimming took 0 bases from V and 2 from J, leaving 3 bases between them. CDR3 DNA sequence: TGTGCCAGCAGCTTAGCGTACACAGATACGCAGTATTTT. Translation gives CASSLAYTDTQYF.

The sample holds one count of this clone. V usage is TRBV5-8 and J usage is TRBJ1-2; TRBD1 might be the D (5 bases). Trimming pared 4 bases from V and 4 bases from J, leaving 11 bases between. The CDR3 length is 13 residues. Germline CDR1 is SGHTS and CDR2 is YDEGEE. The CDR3 bases are TGTGCCAGCAGCGCACAAGGGACCTATGGCTACACCTTC. Amino acids: CASSAQGTYGYTF.

J is TRBJ2-4 and V is TRBV19, with D hard to call. The CDR3 spans 14 residues. V shed 1 base and J shed 6 bases, with 10 bases lying between them. The germline V gene has CDR1 LNHDA and CDR2 SQIVND (reference sequence). The CDR3 spells CASSIVDRLNIQYF. DNA for the CDR3: TGTGCCAGTAGTATAGTTGATAGATTAAACATTCAGTACTTC.

V usage is TRBV30 and J usage is TRBJ1-6, with 9 bases lining up with TRBD1. Germline V gene data show CDR1 as GTSNPN and CDR2 as SVGIG (reference sequence). The CDR3 extends over 14 amino acids. J was trimmed by 9 bases and V by 1 base; bases with no gene match: 4. CDR3 nucleotide sequence: TGTGCCTGGAGTGCGAGGGACAGGGTTTCACCCCTCCACTTT. This sequence encodes CAWSARDRVSPLHF.

CDR3 in amino acids: CASSPHGEWVYEQYF. CDR3 nucleotides: TGTGCCAGCAGCCCCCACGGGGAATGGGTCTACGAGCAGTACTTC. The chain combines TRBV7-9 with TRBJ2-7, with D tentatively TRBD2 (5 bases). The germline V and J ends were trimmed by 5 bases and 3 bases, with 17 bases remaining between them. The CDR3 sequence is 15 residues long. CDR1 and CDR2 from the germline V gene are SEHNR and FQNEAQ (reference sequence).

V usage is TRBV5-8 and J usage is TRBJ2-5; D may be TRBD2 (6 bases). Germline loops: CDR1 SGHTS, CDR2 YDEGEE. With 0 bases removed from V and 1 base from J, the gap between germline ends came to 16 bases. The CDR3 totals 17 residues. The CDR3 coding sequence is TGTGCCAGCAGCTTGGGAAGGAGGGCAGACATCCAAGAGACCCAGTACTTC. Protein product: CASSLGRRADIQETQYF.

The chain links TRBV29-1 to TRBJ1-2; 9 bases match TRBD1. With V trimmed by 7 bases and J by 4 bases, 16 bases remained unmatched. This CDR3 has 16 amino acids. CDR1 is SQVTM and CDR2 is ANQGSEA in the germline V gene. In nucleotides, the CDR3 is TGCAGCGCCGACCTAAAAGGGACAGGGTCTTTCTATGGCTACACCTTC. Translated: CSADLKGTGSFYGYTF. The variable domain in full, with the rest retrieved from reference TRBV29-1 and TRBJ1-2, is SAVISQKPSRDICQRGTSLTIQCQVDSQVTMMFWYRQQPGQSLTLIATANQGSEATYESGFVIDKFPISRPNLTFSTLTVSNMSPEDSSIYLCSADLKGTGSFYGYTFGSGTRLTVV.

This rearrangement joins TRBV11-2 to TRBJ2-2; a possible D gene is TRBD1 (5 bases). The length of the CDR3 is 10 residues. Germline CDR1 SGHAT, CDR2 FQNNGV. V dropped 11 bases and J dropped 7 bases, with 8 bases sitting between them. Here the CDR3 DNA reads TGTGCCTTGGGGCTCGGGGAGCTGTTTTTT. This gives the protein CALGLGELFF.

The chain has TRBV18 and TRBJ1-4; D possibly corresponds to TRBD1 (6 bases). Trimming took off 9 bases at V and 5 bases at J, with 19 bases between the two ends. The CDR3 contains 15 residues. Germline lookup yields CDR1 KGHSH and CDR2 LQKENI. CDR3 coding DNA: TGTGCCAGTCAGCCGGTGGGGGCTGGAAATGAAAAACTGTTTTTT. As protein: CASQPVGAGNEKLFF. Supplemented by reference TRBV18 and TRBJ1-4, the full variable domain reads NAGVMQNPRHLVRRRGQEARLRCSPMKGHSHVYWYRQLPEEGLKFMVYLQKENIIDESGMPKERFSAEFPKEGPSILRIQQVVRGDSAAYFCASQPVGAGNEKLFFGSGTQLSVL.